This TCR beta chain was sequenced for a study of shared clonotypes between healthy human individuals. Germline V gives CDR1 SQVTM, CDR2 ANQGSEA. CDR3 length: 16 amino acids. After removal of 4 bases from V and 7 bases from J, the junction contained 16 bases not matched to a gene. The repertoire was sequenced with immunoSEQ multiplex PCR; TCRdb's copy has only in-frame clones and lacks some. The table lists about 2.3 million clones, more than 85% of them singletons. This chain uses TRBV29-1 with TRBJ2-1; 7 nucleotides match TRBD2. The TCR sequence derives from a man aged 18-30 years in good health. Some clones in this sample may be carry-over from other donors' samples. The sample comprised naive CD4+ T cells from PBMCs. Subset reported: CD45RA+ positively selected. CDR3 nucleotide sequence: TGCAGCGTTGGCTTTTTTGGGGGGGAGGTGAGTAATGAGCAGTTCTTC. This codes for CSVGFFGGEVSNEQFF.